These 14 T cell receptor beta chains came from one sample sequenced in a study of cytomegalovirus exposure and HLA in healthy donors (dated by TCRdb to about 2017). Library creation used the immunoSEQ multiplex PCR assay. TCRdb obtained this table from immuneACCESS and retained in-frame rearrangements with V and J assigned. These tables miss some clones; where compared with another copy, unresolved V genes account for less than half of the shortfall, and the remainder is unexplained. This sample has about 160,000 clones in its table, and around 82% of those were observed once. Together, the top ten hold roughly 10% of the sample. Sequencing used PBMCs. Receptors originate from a man aged 25-45 years in good health and CMV-seropositive.

This clone occurred once. The chain has TRBV19 and TRBJ1-5; 7 bases are shared with TRBD1. Germline loops: CDR1 LNHDA, CDR2 SQIVND (reference sequence). V lost 6 bases to trimming and J lost 2 bases; unmatched junction nucleotides: 4. CDR3 length equals 14 residues. The CDR3 DNA follows: TGTGCCAGTAGCTCCAGGGGGGGCAATCAGCCCCAGCATTTT. Amino acid sequence: CASSSRGGNQPQHF.

The genes are TRBV29-1 and TRBJ1-2, with TRBD1 matching 8 bases. J lost 0 bases, V lost 3 bases, and 3 bases had no gene match. The CDR3 has 14 amino acids. CDR1 and CDR2 from the germline V gene are SQVTM and ANQGSEA. In DNA, the CDR3 is TGCAGCGTTGACTTGGGACAGGCTAACTATGGCTACACCTTC. This sequence encodes CSVDLGQANYGYTF.

The V call is TRBV27, the J call TRBJ1-5, with D perhaps matching TRBD1 (6 bases). From germline, CDR1 is MNHEY and CDR2 SMNVEV (reference sequence). The CDR3 is made up of 15 amino acids. Trimming left V 5 bases short and J 2 bases short, with 13 bases between. CDR3 sequence reads: CASSVDRTGNQPQHF. CDR3 DNA sequence: TGTGCCAGCAGTGTCGACAGGACTGGCAATCAGCCCCAGCATTTT.

The chain has TRBV6-4 and TRBJ2-1; D may be TRBD2 (7 bases). Trimming pared 8 bases from V and 8 bases from J, leaving 22 bases between. CDR1 and CDR2 from the germline V gene are MRHNA and SNTAGT. There are 15 residues in the CDR3. CDR3 nucleotides: TGTGCCAGCTCTGAGGGGGAGGGGGGCAGCGATGAGCAGTTCTTC. It codes for CASSEGEGGSDEQFF.

The rearrangement links TRBV7-6 to TRBJ2-7; 8 bases map to TRBD2. In germline, CDR1 is SGHVS, CDR2 FNYEAQ. The CDR3 has 18 amino acids. With 0 bases clipped from V and 0 bases from J, the junction kept 10 bases outside the gene matches. CDR3 DNA sequence: TGTGCCAGCAGCTTAGCCAGCGGGGGAACACATTCCTCCTACGAGCAGTACTTC. This codes for CASSLASGGTHSSYEQYF.

The chain has TRBV30 and TRBJ2-4; TRBD1 agrees at 11 bases. Germline values: CDR1 GTSNPN, CDR2 SVGIG (reference sequence). CDR3 length equals 13 residues. V shed 3 bases, J shed 15 bases, and the junction held 10 bases outside the gene matches. In nucleotides, the CDR3 is TGTGCCTGGAGGGGACAGGGGGAAGCCCGGGGGTACTTC. Amino acids: CAWRGQGEARGYF.

The chain joins TRBV4-3 to TRBJ2-1, with TRBD2 matching 11 bases. This CDR3 spans 15 amino acids. Germline lookup yields CDR1 LGHNA and CDR2 YSLEER. V shed 3 bases and J 5 bases; nucleotides not matched to a gene: 3. CDR3 DNA: TGCGCCAGCAGCCAGGCGACTAGCGGGGACAATGAGCAGTTCTTC. Encoded protein: CASSQATSGDNEQFF.

The CDR3 region is CASTLRQGRNTEAFF. The CDR3 nucleotides read TGTGCCAGTACCTTAAGGCAGGGGCGGAACACTGAAGCTTTCTTT. The rearrangement joins TRBV19 to TRBJ1-1; D might be TRBD1 (6 bases). Looked up from germline, CDR1 is LNHDA and CDR2 is SQIVND (reference sequence). V was trimmed by 7 bases and J by 1 base, leaving 16 bases between them. The CDR3 contains 15 residues.

This clone was seen once. The chain links TRBV9 to TRBJ2-1; D perhaps matches TRBD2 (7 bases). The CDR3 is 13 residues long. Trimming took 2 bases from V and 9 from J, leaving 12 bases between them. From germline, CDR1 is SGDLS and CDR2 YYNGEE. The chain's CDR3 is CASSVGGGGEQFF. Written as DNA, the CDR3 is TGTGCCAGCAGCGTGGGAGGGGGTGGTGAGCAGTTCTTC.

This rearrangement joins TRBV28 to TRBJ2-3; maybe TRBD1 (5 bases). This CDR3 is built from 15 residues. V dropped 6 bases and J dropped 0 bases, with 13 bases sitting between them. Germline V lookup: CDR1 MDHEN, CDR2 SYDVKM. In DNA, the CDR3 is TGTGCCAGCAGCCTGGCGCAGGGTAGCACAGATACGCAGTATTTT. This codes for CASSLAQGSTDTQYF.

The chain uses TRBV5-1 and TRBJ2-5, with TRBD1 identical over 7 bases. After removal of 6 bases from V and 0 bases from J, the junction contained 8 bases not matched to a gene. This CDR3 region has 15 residues. Germline V lookup: CDR1 SGHRS, CDR2 YFSETQ. CDR3 in DNA: TGCGCCAGCACCGGGGACAGCCCGTACCAAGAGACCCAGTACTTC. It yields the protein CASTGDSPYQETQYF.

The gene calls are TRBV27 and TRBJ2-7, with a weak D call TRBD2 (5 bases). There are 15 residues in the CDR3. The V gene lost 5 bases and the J gene lost 2 bases, with 16 bases spanning the gap. Germline V gene data show CDR1 as MNHEY and CDR2 as SMNVEV (reference sequence). The CDR3: CASSRGSYRTYEQYF. The CDR3 DNA follows: TGTGCCAGCAGTCGCGGGTCCTACCGAACCTACGAGCAGTACTTC.

This sequence joins TRBV18 and TRBJ2-2; 10 nucleotides align to TRBD2. Germline V gene lookup returns CDR1 KGHSH and CDR2 LQKENI. V was pared by 8 bases and J by 5 bases, with 5 bases of the junction left unmatched. This CDR3 spans 14 amino acids. CDR3 sequence: CASHPGLATGELFF. The DNA of the CDR3 is TGTGCCAGCCACCCGGGACTAGCGACCGGGGAGCTGTTTTTT.

This clone was observed a few times. The V and J genes are TRBV29-1 and TRBJ1-2, with D possibly TRBD1 on 5 matching bases. The CDR3 is 11 residues long. Germline V lookup: CDR1 SQVTM, CDR2 ANQGSEA. V gave up 0 bases and J gave up 8 bases, with 7 bases separating them. CDR3 protein: CSVEEQGGYTF. DNA for the CDR3: TGCAGCGTTGAAGAGCAGGGCGGCTACACCTTC.